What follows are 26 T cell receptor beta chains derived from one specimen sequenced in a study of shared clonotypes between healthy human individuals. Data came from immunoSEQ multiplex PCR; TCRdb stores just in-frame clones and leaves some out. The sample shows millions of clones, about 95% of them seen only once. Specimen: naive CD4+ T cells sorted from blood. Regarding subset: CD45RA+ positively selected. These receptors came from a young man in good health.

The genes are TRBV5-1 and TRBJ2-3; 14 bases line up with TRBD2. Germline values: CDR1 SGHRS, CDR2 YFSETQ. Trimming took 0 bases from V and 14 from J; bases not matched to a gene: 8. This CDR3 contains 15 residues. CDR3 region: CASSLDGTSGGRGYF. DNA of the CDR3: TGCGCCAGCAGCTTGGACGGGACTAGCGGGGGCCGGGGGTATTTT.

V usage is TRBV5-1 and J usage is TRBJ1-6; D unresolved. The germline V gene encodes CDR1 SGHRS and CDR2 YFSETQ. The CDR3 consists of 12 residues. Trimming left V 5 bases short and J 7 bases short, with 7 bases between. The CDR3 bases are TGCGCCAGCAGTCCCGGAAATTCACCCCTCCACTTT. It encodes CASSPGNSPLHF.

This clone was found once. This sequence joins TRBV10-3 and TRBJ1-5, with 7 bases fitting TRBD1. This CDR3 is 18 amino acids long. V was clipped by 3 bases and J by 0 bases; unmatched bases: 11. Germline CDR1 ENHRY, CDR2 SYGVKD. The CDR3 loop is CAISDPSRGGNSNQPQHF. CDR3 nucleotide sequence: TGTGCCATCAGTGACCCCAGCCGAGGGGGCAATAGCAATCAGCCCCAGCATTTT.

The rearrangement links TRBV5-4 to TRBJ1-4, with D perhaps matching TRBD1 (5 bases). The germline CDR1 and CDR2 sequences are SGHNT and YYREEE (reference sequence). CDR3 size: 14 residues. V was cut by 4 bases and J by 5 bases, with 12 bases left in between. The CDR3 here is CASSVRDGNEKLFF. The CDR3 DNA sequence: TGTGCCAGCAGCGTAAGGGACGGCAATGAAAAACTGTTTTTT.

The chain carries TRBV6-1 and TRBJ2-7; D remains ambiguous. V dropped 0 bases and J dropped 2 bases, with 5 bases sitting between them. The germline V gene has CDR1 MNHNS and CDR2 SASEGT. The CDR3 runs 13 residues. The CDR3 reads CASSEAPTYEQYF. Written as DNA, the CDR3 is TGTGCCAGCAGTGAAGCCCCCACCTACGAGCAGTACTTC.

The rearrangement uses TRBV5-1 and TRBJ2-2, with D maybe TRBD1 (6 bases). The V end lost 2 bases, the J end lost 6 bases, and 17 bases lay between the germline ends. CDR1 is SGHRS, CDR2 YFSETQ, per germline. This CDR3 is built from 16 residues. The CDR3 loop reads CASSFGQNILAGELFF. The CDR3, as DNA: TGCGCCAGCAGCTTCGGACAGAACATTCTTGCCGGGGAGCTGTTTTTT.

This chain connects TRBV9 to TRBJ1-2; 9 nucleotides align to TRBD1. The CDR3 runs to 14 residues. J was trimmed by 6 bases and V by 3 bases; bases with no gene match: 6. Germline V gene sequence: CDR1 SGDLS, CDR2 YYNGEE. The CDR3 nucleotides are TGTGCCAGCAGCGGATTCCGGGACAGGGATGGCTACACCTTC. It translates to CASSGFRDRDGYTF.

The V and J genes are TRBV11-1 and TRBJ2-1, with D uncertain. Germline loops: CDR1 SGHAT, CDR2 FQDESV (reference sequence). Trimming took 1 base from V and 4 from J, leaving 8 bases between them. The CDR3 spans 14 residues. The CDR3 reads CASSLDTVYNEQFF. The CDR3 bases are TGTGCCAGCAGCTTAGACACGGTTTACAATGAGCAGTTCTTC.

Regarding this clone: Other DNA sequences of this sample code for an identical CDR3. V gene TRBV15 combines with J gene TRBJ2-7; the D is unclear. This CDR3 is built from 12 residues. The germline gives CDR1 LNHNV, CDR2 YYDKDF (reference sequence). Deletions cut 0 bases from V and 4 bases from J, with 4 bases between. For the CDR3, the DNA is TGTGCCACCAGCAGAGACAGGTACGAGCAGTACTTC. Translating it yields CATSRDRYEQYF.

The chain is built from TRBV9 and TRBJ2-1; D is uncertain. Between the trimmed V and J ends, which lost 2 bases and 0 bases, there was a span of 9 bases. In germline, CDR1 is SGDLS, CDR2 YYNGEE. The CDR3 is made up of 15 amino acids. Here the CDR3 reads CASSVYKGSYNEQFF. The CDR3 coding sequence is TGTGCCAGCAGCGTCTATAAAGGCTCCTACAATGAGCAGTTCTTC.

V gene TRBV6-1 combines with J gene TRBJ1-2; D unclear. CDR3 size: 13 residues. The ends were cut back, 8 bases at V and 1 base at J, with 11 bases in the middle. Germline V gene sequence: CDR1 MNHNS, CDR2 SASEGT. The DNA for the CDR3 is TGTGCCAGCGAAGGGAGTGGTAACTATGGCTACACCTTC. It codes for CASEGSGNYGYTF.

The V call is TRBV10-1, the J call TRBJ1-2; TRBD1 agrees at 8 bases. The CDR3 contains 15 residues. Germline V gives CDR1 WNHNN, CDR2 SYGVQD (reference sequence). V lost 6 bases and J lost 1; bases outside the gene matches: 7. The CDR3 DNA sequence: TGCGCCAGCAGGGCCGGGACAGGCCTTAACTATGGCTACACCTTC. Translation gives CASRAGTGLNYGYTF.

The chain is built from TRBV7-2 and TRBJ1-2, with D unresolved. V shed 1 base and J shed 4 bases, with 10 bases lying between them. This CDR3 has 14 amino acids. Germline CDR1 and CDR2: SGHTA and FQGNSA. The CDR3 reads CASSLGQRAYGYTF. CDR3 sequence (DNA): TGTGCCAGCAGCTTAGGCCAGCGAGCCTATGGCTACACCTTC.

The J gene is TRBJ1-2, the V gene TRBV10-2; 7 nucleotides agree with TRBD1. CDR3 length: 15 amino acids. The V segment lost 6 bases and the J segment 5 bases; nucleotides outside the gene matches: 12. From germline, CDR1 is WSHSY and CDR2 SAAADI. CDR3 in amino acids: CASRLPQDRKYGYTF. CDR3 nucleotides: TGCGCCAGCAGACTCCCCCAGGACAGGAAATATGGCTACACCTTC.

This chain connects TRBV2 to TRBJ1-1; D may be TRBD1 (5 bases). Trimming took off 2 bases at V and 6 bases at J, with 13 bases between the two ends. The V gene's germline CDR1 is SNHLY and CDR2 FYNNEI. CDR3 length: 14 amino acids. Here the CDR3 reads CASSETGLGAEAFF. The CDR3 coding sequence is TGTGCCAGCAGTGAAACAGGTCTGGGGGCTGAAGCTTTCTTT.

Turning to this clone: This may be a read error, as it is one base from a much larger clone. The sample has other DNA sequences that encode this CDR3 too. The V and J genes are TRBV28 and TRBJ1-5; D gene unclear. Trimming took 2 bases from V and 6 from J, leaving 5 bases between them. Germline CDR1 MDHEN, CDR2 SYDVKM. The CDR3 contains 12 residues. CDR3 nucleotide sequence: TGTGCCAGCAGTTTAATGGGTCAGCCCCAGCATTTT. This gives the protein CASSLMGQPQHF.

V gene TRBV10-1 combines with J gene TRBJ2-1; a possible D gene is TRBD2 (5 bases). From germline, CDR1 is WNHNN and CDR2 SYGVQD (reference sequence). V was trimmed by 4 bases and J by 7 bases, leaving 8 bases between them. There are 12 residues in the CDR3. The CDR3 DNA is TGCGCCAGCAGTGGAGTAGCGAATGAGCAGTTCTTC. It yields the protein CASSGVANEQFF.

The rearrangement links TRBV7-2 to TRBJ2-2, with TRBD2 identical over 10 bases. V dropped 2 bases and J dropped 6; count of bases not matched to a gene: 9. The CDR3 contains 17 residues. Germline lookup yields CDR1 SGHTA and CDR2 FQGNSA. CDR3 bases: TGTGCCAGCAGCTTAAAGCCCCTAGCGGGGGCGGCCGGGGAGCTGTTTTTT. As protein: CASSLKPLAGAAGELFF.

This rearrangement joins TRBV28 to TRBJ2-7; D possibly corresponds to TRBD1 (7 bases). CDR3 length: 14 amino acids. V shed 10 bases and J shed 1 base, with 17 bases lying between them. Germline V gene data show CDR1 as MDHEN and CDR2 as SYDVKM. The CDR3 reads CATAGGGKSYEQYF. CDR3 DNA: TGTGCCACCGCTGGAGGGGGCAAGTCCTACGAGCAGTACTTC.

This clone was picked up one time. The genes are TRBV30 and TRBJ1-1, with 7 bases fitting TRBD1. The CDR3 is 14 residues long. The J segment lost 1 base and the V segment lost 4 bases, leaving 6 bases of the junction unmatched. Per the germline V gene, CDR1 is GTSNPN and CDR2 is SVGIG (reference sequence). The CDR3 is CAWTANRGNTEAFF. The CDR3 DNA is TGTGCCTGGACGGCAAACAGGGGGAACACTGAAGCTTTCTTT.

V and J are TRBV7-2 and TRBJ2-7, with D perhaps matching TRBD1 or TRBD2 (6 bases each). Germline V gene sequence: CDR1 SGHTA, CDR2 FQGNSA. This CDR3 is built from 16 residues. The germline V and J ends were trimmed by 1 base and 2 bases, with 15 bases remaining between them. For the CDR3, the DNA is TGTGCCAGCAGCTTAGACGCCGGGGGCAAGGCCTACGAGCAGTACTTC. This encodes CASSLDAGGKAYEQYF.

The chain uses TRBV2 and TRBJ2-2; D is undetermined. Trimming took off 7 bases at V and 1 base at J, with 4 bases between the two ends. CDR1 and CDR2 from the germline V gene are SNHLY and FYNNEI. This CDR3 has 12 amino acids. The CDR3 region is CASTENTGELFF. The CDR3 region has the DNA TGTGCCAGCACGGAGAACACCGGGGAGCTGTTTTTT.

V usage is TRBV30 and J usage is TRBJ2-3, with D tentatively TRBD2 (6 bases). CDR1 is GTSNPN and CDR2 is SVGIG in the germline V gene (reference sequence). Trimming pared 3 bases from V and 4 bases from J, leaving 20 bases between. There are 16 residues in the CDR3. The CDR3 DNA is TGTGCCTGGAGCGAAGGGACTTCCAGTCGGTCAGATACGCAGTATTTT. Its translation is CAWSEGTSSRSDTQYF.

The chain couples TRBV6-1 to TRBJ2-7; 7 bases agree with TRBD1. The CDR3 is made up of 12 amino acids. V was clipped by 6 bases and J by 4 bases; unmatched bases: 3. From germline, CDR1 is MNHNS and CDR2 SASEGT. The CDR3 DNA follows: TGTGCCAGCAGGGACAGGCGTTACGAGCAGTACTTC. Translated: CASRDRRYEQYF.

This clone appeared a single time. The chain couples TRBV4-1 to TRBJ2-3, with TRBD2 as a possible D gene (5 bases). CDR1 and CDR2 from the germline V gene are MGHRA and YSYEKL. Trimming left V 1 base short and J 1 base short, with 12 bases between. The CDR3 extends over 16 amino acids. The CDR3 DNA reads TGCGCCAGCAGCCAAGGCCCCCCCGGGGGCACAGATACGCAGTATTTT. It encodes CASSQGPPGGTDTQYF.

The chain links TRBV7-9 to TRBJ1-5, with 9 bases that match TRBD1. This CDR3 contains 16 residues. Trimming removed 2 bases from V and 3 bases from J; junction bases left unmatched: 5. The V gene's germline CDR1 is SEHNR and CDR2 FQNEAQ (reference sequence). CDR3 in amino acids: CASSLTGQGLNQPQHF. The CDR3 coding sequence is TGTGCCAGCAGCTTAACGGGACAGGGCCTCAATCAGCCCCAGCATTTT.